The 5 T cell receptor beta chains listed next were all sequenced from one sample in a study of spatial heterogeneity in lung cancer. One entry per CDR3 protein, called by TCRdb with MiXCR from the 5' RACE reads. This table holds more than 25,000 distinct CDR3 sequences, roughly 5.6% found once. Time point of the sample: blood at routine non-recurrence follow-up after resection. Extraction of whole RNA from tumor, nontumor lung or frozen PBMC preceded unsorted sequencing. The source was PBMCs, collected at follow-up. The source of these receptors is a male donor with early-stage non-small cell lung cancer.

This clonotype was counted only a few times. The rearrangement joins TRBV18 to TRBJ2-2, with 9 nucleotides matching TRBD1. The CDR3 runs 16 residues. Germline loops: CDR1 KGHSH, CDR2 LQKENI. V was pared by 0 bases and J by 5 bases, with 4 bases of the junction left unmatched. The CDR3 is CASSPPDRGGTGELFF. CDR3 nucleotides: TGTGCCAGCTCACCACCGGACAGGGGTGGGACCGGGGAGCTGTTTTTT.

This clonotype has a handful of counts. The chain carries TRBV30 and TRBJ1-1; 8 positions agree with TRBD1. J was trimmed by 6 bases and V by 1 base; bases with no gene match: 4. CDR1 is GTSNPN and CDR2 is SVGIG in the germline V gene (reference sequence). The CDR3 is 13 amino acids. DNA for the CDR3: TGTGCCTGGAGTGGGACAGGGAGGTCTGAAGCTTTCTTT. Amino acids: CAWSGTGRSEAFF.

Many counts were recorded for this clonotype. J is TRBJ1-4 and V is TRBV4-1; unclear D gene. V was clipped by 0 bases and J by 8 bases, with 7 bases between them. The CDR3 length is 13 residues. Germline V lookup: CDR1 MGHRA, CDR2 YSYEKL. CDR3 bases: TGCGCCAGCAGCCAAGATCATGACGAAAAACTGTTTTTT. Residues: CASSQDHDEKLFF.

This clonotype was detected ten times or more. The chain links TRBV7-9 to TRBJ1-6; possibly TRBD1 for D (5 bases). Germline V gene data show CDR1 as SEHNR and CDR2 as FQNEAQ (reference sequence). V lost 5 bases to trimming and J lost 1 base, with 12 bases between them. The CDR3 is made up of 16 amino acids. CDR3 DNA: TGTGCCAGCAGCACTACAAGGGGATCCTATAATTCACCCCTCCACTTT. Protein: CASSTTRGSYNSPLHF.

The sample holds many counts of this clonotype. V is TRBV18 and J is TRBJ1-5; TRBD1 might be the D (5 bases). This CDR3 has 15 residues. The ends were cut back, 4 bases at V and 7 bases at J, with 17 bases in the middle. Germline assignment: CDR1 KGHSH and CDR2 LQKENI. The CDR3 reads CASSQGQDGGQPQHF. The CDR3, as DNA: TGTGCCAGCTCACAGGGGCAGGATGGTGGGCAGCCCCAGCATTTT. Looking up the rest from reference TRBV18 and TRBJ1-5 gives the full variable domain: NAGVMQNPRHLVRRRGQEARLRCSPMKGHSHVYWYRQLPEEGLKFMVYLQKENIIDESGMPKERFSAEFPKEGPSILRIQQVVRGDSAAYFCASSQGQDGGQPQHFGDGTRLSIL.